This is a list of T cell receptor beta chains from one sample in a study of Graves' ophthalmopathy and Graves' hyperthyroidism. TCRdb called the multiplex PCR reads again in MiXCR, with one record for every CDR3 protein. The table records a few hundred thousand distinct CDR3 sequences, around 19% of them present only once. The sample comprised peripheral blood. Receptors were obtained from a woman between 18 and 29 years old with Graves' ophthalmopathy. Both conserved end residues are part of each CDR3. The D gene is left open where the match is weak. Part of the rows lack a size; the others show once, few, many or a class for expanded clones.

V gene	J gene	D gene	clone size	CDR3 protein	CDR3 DNA
TRBV29-1	TRBJ2-5	TRBD1	-	CSVAVQGRETQYF	TGCAGCGTTGCCGTACAGGGGAGAGAGACCCAGTACTTC
TRBV7-6	TRBJ1-5	-	many	CASSSSLLWDQPQHF	TGTGCCAGCAGCTCCTCTTTACTCTGGGATCAGCCCCAGCATTTT
TRBV2	TRBJ1-5	-	many	CASSETGINQPQHF	TGTGCCAGCAGTGAGACGGGCATCAATCAGCCCCAGCATTTT
TRBV10-3	TRBJ1-1	-	many	CAITEGVGRNTEAFF	TGTGCCATCACGGAGGGGGTCGGGAGGAACACTGAAGCTTTCTTT
TRBV5-1	TRBJ2-7	TRBD1	many	CASSVAPDRGVYEQYF	TGCGCCAGCAGCGTTGCACCGGACAGGGGTGTTTACGAGCAGTACTTC
TRBV30	TRBJ2-2	-	many	CAWKTSDTTGELFF	TGTGCCTGGAAAACAAGCGACACCACCGGGGAGCTGTTTTTT
TRBV18	TRBJ2-7	-	few	CASSPRGNPYEQYF	TGTGCCAGCTCACCTAGGGGGAACCCCTACGAGCAGTACTTC
TRBV6-2/TRBV6-3	TRBJ2-5	-	many	CASRSIGDKQETQYF	TGTGCCAGTCGTTCCATCGGGGACAAGCAAGAGACCCAGTACTTC
TRBV4-1	TRBJ2-7	TRBD1	many	CASSQDPMGTEAYEQYF	TGCGCCAGCAGCCAAGATCCTATGGGGACAGAAGCCTACGAGCAGTACTTC
TRBV6-1	TRBJ2-2	-	many	CASSELRVNTGELFF	TGTGCCAGCAGTGAATTGAGGGTGAACACCGGGGAGCTGTTTTTT
TRBV20-1	TRBJ2-5	TRBD2	-	CSASRLAGNLGTQYF	TGCAGTGCTAGTAGGCTAGCGGGAAACCTCGGGACCCAGTACTTC
TRBV5-1	TRBJ1-1	TRBD1	many	CASSRNYRGREAFF	TGCGCCAGCAGCAGAAATTACAGGGGTCGTGAAGCTTTCTTT
TRBV6-1	TRBJ2-5	TRBD2	-	CASRPRPLAGGRAETQYF	TGTGCCAGCAGACCACGTCCGCTAGCGGGAGGGCGGGCGGAGACCCAGTACTTC
TRBV7-2	TRBJ2-7	TRBD2	-	CASSQLAGVFEQYF	TGTGCCAGCAGTCAGCTAGCGGGAGTTTTTGAGCAGTACTTC
TRBV11-3	TRBJ2-6	-	many	CASSFRGAGFSTGANVLTF	TGTGCCAGCAGCTTTAGGGGGGCAGGTTTCTCTACTGGGGCCAACGTCCTGACTTTC
TRBV28	TRBJ1-1	TRBD1	many	CASSPSQGKNTEAFF	TGTGCCAGCAGTCCATCACAGGGGAAGAACACTGAAGCTTTCTTT
TRBV7-9	TRBJ2-5	-	many	CASSFPFGNQETQYF	TGTGCCAGCAGTTTTCCCTTCGGGAACCAAGAGACCCAGTACTTC
TRBV6-2/TRBV6-3	TRBJ1-1	-	many	CASTTLSQGCVANTEAFF	TGTGCCAGCACCACTCTTTCTCAGGGGTGCGTTGCGAACACTGAAGCTTTCTTT
TRBV4-3	TRBJ2-7	-	many	CASSQAWSYEQYF	TGCGCCAGCAGCCAAGCCTGGTCCTACGAGCAGTACTTC
TRBV6-5	TRBJ1-2	TRBD1	once	CASSYGDSRYGYTF	TGTGCCAGCAGTTACGGGGACAGTCGCTATGGCTACACCTTC
TRBV12-3/TRBV12-4	TRBJ2-2	TRBD2	-	CASRTGLVIGELFF	TGTGCCAGCAGGACCGGACTAGTCATCGGGGAGCTGTTTTTT
TRBV6-2/TRBV6-3	TRBJ2-5	-	-	CAISESQGETQYF	TGTGCCATCAGTGAGTCACAGGGAGAGACCCAGTACTTC
TRBV14	TRBJ1-1	-	many	CASSQVDLGGAEAFF	TGTGCCAGCAGCCAAGTCGACCTCGGCGGCGCTGAAGCTTTCTTT
TRBV7-2	TRBJ2-2	-	many	CASSGDWSYGELFF	TGTGCCAGCAGCGGGGACTGGTCCTACGGGGAGCTGTTTTTT
TRBV7-3	TRBJ2-5	-	-	CASSPNTGEETQYF	TGTGCCAGCAGCCCCAACACCGGGGAAGAGACCCAGTACTTC
TRBV18	TRBJ1-1	-	many	CASSPPSGGVNTEAFF	TGTGCCAGCTCACCACCATCCGGGGGCGTGAACACTGAAGCTTTCTTT
TRBV5-1	TRBJ1-1	-	-	CASSLWEAATEAFF	TGCGCCAGCAGCTTGTGGGAGGCCGCCACTGAAGCTTTCTTT
TRBV7-2	TRBJ1-1	-	many	CASSLVNRGGTEAFF	TGTGCCAGCAGCCTAGTCAACCGGGGGGGCACTGAAGCTTTCTTT
TRBV12-3/TRBV12-4	TRBJ1-1	-	many	CASSPLGDTEAFF	TGTGCCAGCAGCCCCCTTGGGGACACTGAAGCTTTCTTT
TRBV12-3/TRBV12-4	TRBJ2-7	-	many	CASSLYGTEQYF	TGTGCCAGCAGTTTGTACGGGACCGAGCAGTACTTC
TRBV29-1	TRBJ2-7	-	many	CSVERPGSSSYEQYF	TGCAGCGTTGAACGTCCGGGGTCAAGCTCCTACGAGCAGTACTTC
TRBV6-1	TRBJ2-7	-	many	CASSEEGPRYF	TGTGCCAGCAGTGAGGAGGGACCACGGTACTTC
TRBV6-5	TRBJ1-1	-	-	CASSYPDSMNTEAFF	TGTGCCAGCAGTTACCCGGACAGCATGAACACTGAAGCTTTCTTT
TRBV12-3/TRBV12-4	TRBJ2-7	TRBD1	many	CASTRDRESYEQYF	TGTGCCAGCACCCGGGACAGGGAATCCTACGAGCAGTACTTC
TRBV10-1	TRBJ2-7	-	many	CASSDPGVNYEQYF	TGCGCCAGCAGTGACCCGGGGGTGAACTACGAGCAGTACTTC
TRBV5-4	TRBJ1-1	TRBD1	many	CASSLGGQGATEAFF	TGTGCCAGCAGCTTGGGGGGACAGGGGGCGACTGAAGCTTTCTTT
TRBV6-4	TRBJ1-3	TRBD1	many	CASSDTGQHSGNTIYF	TGTGCCAGCAGTGATACGGGACAGCACTCTGGAAACACCATATATTTT
TRBV19	TRBJ1-6	-	-	CASSRGRGESPLHF	TGTGCCAGCAGCCGGGGACGAGGGGAATCACCCCTCCACTTT
TRBV12-3/TRBV12-4	TRBJ2-7	-	-	CASSRTDRSEQYF	TGTGCCAGCAGTCGGACGGACAGAAGCGAGCAGTACTTC
TRBV5-1	TRBJ2-5	-	many	CASSLSQETQYF	TGTGCCAGCAGCTTGAGTCAGGAGACCCAGTACTTC
TRBV13	TRBJ1-5	-	many	CASSLEAGGQPSNQPQHF	TGTGCCAGCAGCTTAGAGGCCGGGGGCCAGCCTAGCAATCAGCCCCAGCATTTT
TRBV7-2	TRBJ2-7	TRBD2	many	CASSLGLAEPYEQYF	TGTGCCAGCAGCTTGGGACTAGCGGAACCATACGAGCAGTACTTC
TRBV4-2	TRBJ1-2	TRBD1	few	CASSQEDRGTHGYTF	TGTGCCAGCAGCCAAGAAGACAGGGGGACTCATGGCTACACCTTC
TRBV28	TRBJ2-7	TRBD2	many	CASSLVGTSKPDEQYF	TGTGCCAGCAGTCTCGTTGGGACTAGCAAACCAGACGAGCAGTACTTC
TRBV12-3/TRBV12-4	TRBJ2-7	-	many	CASSLEASPEQHF	TGTGCCAGCAGTTTGGAGGCTTCCCCCGAGCAGCACTTC
TRBV28	TRBJ2-7	-	many	CASRLDRDDSYEQYF	TGTGCCAGCAGACTAGACCGGGACGACTCCTACGAGCAGTACTTC
TRBV30	TRBJ2-5	TRBD2	-	CAWKTLAGVGETQYF	TGTGCCTGGAAAACATTAGCGGGAGTGGGAGAGACCCAGTACTTC
TRBV7-6	TRBJ2-5	-	-	CASSRSPGETQYF	TGTGCCAGCAGTCGAAGTCCCGGGGAGACCCAGTACTTC
TRBV19	TRBJ2-5	TRBD2	many	CASPWAGTSGPKTQYF	TGTGCCAGTCCTTGGGCTGGGACTAGCGGGCCCAAGACCCAGTACTTC
TRBV7-8	TRBJ2-5	-	many	CASSFQTRSLQETQYF	TGTGCCAGCAGCTTTCAGACGAGATCGCTCCAAGAGACCCAGTACTTC
TRBV28	TRBJ1-1	-	many	CASSTPSLRAFF	TGTGCCAGCAGCACCCCGTCGCTCCGAGCTTTCTTT
TRBV6-2/TRBV6-3	TRBJ2-1	TRBD2	-	CASSPPPSLAGPYNEQFF	TGTGCCAGCAGTCCGCCTCCCTCACTAGCGGGACCTTACAATGAGCAGTTCTTC
TRBV29-1	TRBJ1-2	TRBD1	-	CSAGTGPNYGYTF	TGCAGCGCAGGGACAGGGCCTAACTATGGCTACACCTTC